These 30 T cell receptor beta chains came from one sample sequenced in a study of blood T cell repertoires in COVID-19. The data were produced by immunoSEQ multiplex PCR, yet TCRdb's version contains in-frame clones alone and is incomplete. Of around 70,000 clones listed, around 91% are singletons. The sequenced sample consisted of peripheral blood. These receptor sequences come from a human donor in a cohort sampled during active COVID-19.

The V gene is TRBV18, the J gene TRBJ2-4; D is possibly TRBD1 (6 bases). Trimming removed 6 bases at V and 8 bases at J, with 17 bases between. This CDR3 has 14 residues. Per the germline V gene, CDR1 is KGHSH and CDR2 is LQKENI. The chain's CDR3 is CASSLQTGRDIQYF. Written as DNA, the CDR3 is TGTGCCAGCTCCTTACAGACAGGCCGGGACATTCAGTACTTC.

V is TRBV5-1 and J is TRBJ2-1; 7 bases agree with TRBD2. Germline V gene data show CDR1 as SGHRS and CDR2 as YFSETQ. The CDR3 contains 16 residues. J gave up 0 bases and V 3 bases, and 6 bases lay outside the gene matches. CDR3 residues: CASSSPSGFSYNEQFF. Here the CDR3 DNA reads TGCGCCAGCAGCTCCCCTAGCGGATTCTCCTACAATGAGCAGTTCTTC. The full variable domain, with the rest looked up from reference TRBV5-1 and TRBJ2-1, is KAGVTQTPRYLIKTRGQQVTLSCSPISGHRSVSWYQQTPGQGLQFLFEYFSETQRNKGNFPGRFSGRQFSNSRSEMNVSTLELGDSALYLCASSSPSGFSYNEQFFGPGTRLTVL.

This chain joins TRBV7-2 and TRBJ2-1; TRBD2 is a possible D gene (5 bases). V was pared by 3 bases and J by 5 bases, with 8 bases between. The CDR3 has 13 amino acids. Germline assignment: CDR1 SGHTA and CDR2 FQGNSA. The DNA for the CDR3 is TGTGCCAGCAGCTTTCGGAGGAACAATGAGCAGTTCTTC. Its translation: CASSFRRNNEQFF. The full variable domain, its missing parts supplied by reference TRBV7-2 and TRBJ2-1, is GAGVSQSPSNKVTEKGKDVELRCDPISGHTALYWYRQSLGQGLEFLIYFQGNSAPDKSGLPSDRFSAERTGGSVSTLTIQRTQQEDSAVYLCASSFRRNNEQFFGPGTRLTVL.

The chain couples TRBV10-3 to TRBJ2-1, with 10 bases identical to TRBD2. Losses at the gene ends were 1 base for V and 2 bases for J; bases not matched to a gene: 5. Germline-derived CDR1 and CDR2 are ENHRY and SYGVKD. The CDR3 is 17 residues long. Written as DNA, the CDR3 is TGTGCCATCAGTGAGTATGCTAGCGGGGGACCCTACAATGAGCAGTTCTTC. This encodes CAISEYASGGPYNEQFF.

The chain recombines TRBV5-4 with TRBJ1-4; D possibly corresponds to TRBD1 (5 bases). V was clipped by 4 bases and J by 6 bases, with 22 bases between them. Germline V CDR1 and CDR2: SGHNT, YYREEE (reference sequence). This CDR3 comprises 17 residues. CDR3: CASSPAGPPNRDEKLFF. The CDR3 nucleotides read TGTGCCAGCAGCCCCGCGGGACCGCCAAATAGGGATGAAAAACTGTTTTTT.

The chain recombines TRBV6-2 or TRBV6-3 with TRBJ2-3, with TRBD2 as a possible D gene (5 bases). Germline V gives CDR1 MNHEY, CDR2 SVGEGT. This CDR3 comprises 18 residues. Deletions cut 0 bases from V and 4 bases from J, with 20 bases between. This CDR3 is CASSYSRAQGMVSDTQYF. CDR3 coding DNA: TGTGCCAGCAGTTACTCGAGGGCCCAAGGGATGGTCTCAGATACGCAGTATTTT.

The chain recombines TRBV3-1 (or the pseudogene TRBV3-2) with TRBJ1-2; 8 bases are a match to TRBD1. The germline V gene encodes CDR1 LGHDT and CDR2 YNNKEL (reference sequence). With 6 bases clipped from V and 3 bases from J, the junction kept 6 bases outside the gene matches. This CDR3 has 14 amino acids. CDR3: CASSPGTGHYGYTF. As DNA, the CDR3 is TGTGCCAGCAGTCCCGGGACAGGCCACTATGGCTACACCTTC.

This clone was seen only once. The chain combines TRBV19 with TRBJ2-2; 9 bases line up with TRBD1. J was trimmed by 5 bases and V by 6 bases; bases with no gene match: 7. Germline V gives CDR1 LNHDA, CDR2 SQIVND (reference sequence). This CDR3 is 15 amino acids long. The CDR3 nucleotides read TGTGCCAGTAGGTTACAGGGGGCAGGTACCGGGGAGCTGTTTTTT. Translation gives CASRLQGAGTGELFF.

This chain links TRBV7-2 with TRBJ2-7; 9 bases are a match to TRBD2. Per germline, CDR1 SGHTA and CDR2 FQGNSA. This CDR3 has 15 amino acids. The J segment lost 1 base and the V segment lost 6 bases, leaving 7 bases of the junction unmatched. As DNA, the CDR3 is TGTGCCAGCAGGGGAGCTAGCGGGGCGTCCTACGAGCAGTACTTC. As protein: CASRGASGASYEQYF.

V and J are TRBV6-5 and TRBJ2-7; 7 bases agree with TRBD1. The germline CDR1 and CDR2 sequences are MNHEY and SVGAGI. The length of the CDR3 is 12 residues. With 6 bases clipped from V and 10 bases from J, the junction kept 9 bases outside the gene matches. In DNA, the CDR3 is TGTGCCAGCAGCCCCGGGACAGATAGACAGTACTTC. This sequence encodes CASSPGTDRQYF.

J is TRBJ1-2 and V is TRBV4-3, with TRBD1 as a possible D gene (6 bases). V was cut by 6 bases and J by 1 base, with 21 bases left in between. In germline, CDR1 is LGHNA, CDR2 YSLEER. The CDR3 covers 17 residues. CDR3: CASRGISGDNHNYGYTF. Written as DNA, the CDR3 is TGCGCCAGCAGGGGGATCTCTGGGGACAACCATAACTATGGCTACACCTTC.

The CDR3 reads CASSYLEGGNQPQHF. Here the CDR3 DNA reads TGTGCCAGCAGTTACCTCGAGGGAGGCAATCAGCCCCAGCATTTT. This chain connects TRBV6-6 to TRBJ1-5; D gene ambiguous. This CDR3 comprises 15 residues. Per the germline V gene, CDR1 is MNHNY and CDR2 is SVGAGI (reference sequence). V lost 2 bases and J lost 2, with 10 bases in between.

V gene TRBV2 combines with J gene TRBJ2-4; 12 bases map to TRBD2. Germline V gene lookup returns CDR1 SNHLY and CDR2 FYNNEI. With V trimmed by 2 bases and J by 8 bases, 13 bases remained unmatched. The CDR3 length is 18 residues. CDR3 DNA: TGTGCCAGCAGTGAATGGAGGCTAGCGGGGGGGAACGGGCACATTCAGTACTTC. It yields the protein CASSEWRLAGGNGHIQYF.

This chain uses TRBV10-3 with TRBJ2-7, with a possible D match to TRBD1 (6 bases). Germline-derived CDR1 and CDR2 are ENHRY and SYGVKD. There are 14 residues in the CDR3. Trimming took 7 bases from V and 0 from J, leaving 13 bases between them. CDR3 in DNA: TGTGCCATCAATCCCAAAGGGGGCTCCTACGAGCAGTACTTC. Amino acids: CAINPKGGSYEQYF.

This clone was seen once. The genes are TRBV5-1 and TRBJ2-3; tentatively, D is TRBD2 (6 bases). The CDR3 length is 15 residues. V shed 4 bases and J shed 0 bases, with 12 bases lying between them. The germline gives CDR1 SGHRS, CDR2 YFSETQ. The CDR3, as DNA: TGCGCCAGCAGCACCTCTAGCGCCAGCACAGATACGCAGTATTTT. This translates into CASSTSSASTDTQYF.

The genes are TRBV11-3 and TRBJ2-7; 8 nucleotides agree with TRBD2. With 4 bases clipped from V and 0 bases from J, the junction kept 5 bases outside the gene matches. This CDR3 has 15 residues. Germline CDR1 SGHNT, CDR2 YENEEA. CDR3 coding DNA: TGTGCCAGCAGCTCCCGGGGGGGGTCCTCCTACGAGCAGTACTTC. It translates to CASSSRGGSSYEQYF. Variable domain in full (rest from reference TRBV11-3 and TRBJ2-7): EAGVVQSPRYKIIEKKQPVAFWCNPISGHNTLYWYLQNLGQGPELLIRYENEEAVDDSQLPKDRFSAERLKGVDSTLKIQPAELGDSAVYLCASSSRGGSSYEQYFGPGTRLTVT.

The chain recombines TRBV6-5 with TRBJ1-2, with D perhaps TRBD1 (6 bases). The CDR3 consists of 15 residues. Trimming removed 3 bases at V and 8 bases at J, with 19 bases between. Germline CDR1 reads MNHEY; CDR2 reads SVGAGI. CDR3 coding DNA: TGTGCCAGCAGTTATGCTACTACAGGGCTGCGAGGCTACACCTTC. This gives the protein CASSYATTGLRGYTF.

The rearrangement uses TRBV19 and TRBJ2-1; D possibly corresponds to TRBD1 (5 bases). Per germline, CDR1 LNHDA and CDR2 SQIVND (reference sequence). Deletions cut 4 bases from V and 0 bases from J, with 13 bases between. The CDR3 covers 16 residues. As DNA, the CDR3 is TGTGCCAGTAGTAGACACAGGAGCAGCTCCTACAATGAGCAGTTCTTC. Its protein product is CASSRHRSSSYNEQFF. Variable domain in full (rest from reference TRBV19 and TRBJ2-1): DGGITQSPKYLFRKEGQNVTLSCEQNLNHDAMYWYRQDPGQGLRLIYYSQIVNDFQKGDIAEGYSVSREKKESFPLTVTSAQKNPTAFYLCASSRHRSSSYNEQFFGPGTRLTVL.

The chain carries TRBV19 and TRBJ2-2; 12 positions agree with TRBD2. There are 16 residues in the CDR3. Trimming at V came to 7 bases and at J to 0 bases, leaving 3 bases not matched to a gene. Germline V gene lookup returns CDR1 LNHDA and CDR2 SQIVND (reference sequence). CDR3 loop: CASKLAGGPNTGELFF. CDR3 bases: TGTGCCAGTAAACTAGCGGGGGGCCCGAACACCGGGGAGCTGTTTTTT.

This chain joins TRBV12-3 or TRBV12-4 and TRBJ2-3, with D possibly TRBD1 on 5 matching bases. The ends were cut back, 7 bases at V and 3 bases at J, with 8 bases in the middle. This CDR3 comprises 12 residues. CDR3 loop: CASKWTTDTQYF. The CDR3 DNA follows: TGTGCCAGCAAGTGGACAACAGATACGCAGTATTTT.

The chain has TRBV10-3 and TRBJ1-1; a possible D gene is TRBD1 (5 bases). V lost 0 bases and J lost 0, with 8 bases in between. The CDR3 loop spans 15 amino acids. CDR1 ENHRY and CDR2 SYGVKD come from the germline V gene. CDR3 coding DNA: TGTGCCATCAGTGAGTCGGAGACAGTGAACACTGAAGCTTTCTTT. Translated, it gives CAISESETVNTEAFF.

The chain employs TRBV23-1 and TRBJ1-5; unclear D gene. TRBV23-1 is filed as an ORF, its function uncertain. This CDR3 is built from 15 residues. The V gene lost 4 bases and the J gene lost 3 bases, with 13 bases spanning the gap. The CDR3, as DNA: TGCGCCAGCAGTCCCTTCCTCTCAGACAATCAGCCCCAGCATTTT. It specifies CASSPFLSDNQPQHF.

The V call is TRBV5-8, the J call TRBJ2-7, with D maybe TRBD2 (6 bases). V shed 5 bases and J shed 0 bases, with 15 bases lying between them. Germline CDR1 and CDR2: SGHTS and YDEGEE. The CDR3 totals 15 residues. CDR3 sequence: CASRSRAGLSYEQYF. CDR3 bases: TGTGCCAGCAGGTCCAGGGCGGGGCTCTCCTACGAGCAGTACTTC. Full variable domain (remainder filled in from reference TRBV5-8 and TRBJ2-7): EAGVTQSPTHLIKTRGQQATLRCSPISGHTSVYWYQQALGLGLQFLLWYDEGEERNRGNFPPRFSGRQFPNYSSELNVNALELEDSALYLCASRSRAGLSYEQYFGPGTRLTVT.

V usage is TRBV5-6 and J usage is TRBJ2-2; TRBD1 agrees at 9 bases. CDR1 SGHDT and CDR2 YYEEEE come from the germline V gene. CDR3 length: 17 amino acids. Trimming at V came to 0 bases and at J to 4 bases, leaving 7 bases not matched to a gene. The CDR3 region is CASSLEGQGASTGELFF. In nucleotides, the CDR3 is TGTGCCAGCAGCTTGGAGGGACAGGGCGCGAGCACCGGGGAGCTGTTTTTT. The complete variable domain, with remaining parts taken from reference TRBV5-6 and TRBJ2-2, reads DAGVTQSPTHLIKTRGQQVTLRCSPKSGHDTVSWYQQALGQGPQFIFQYYEEEERQRGNFPDRFSGHQFPNYSSELNVNALLLGDSALYLCASSLEGQGASTGELFFGEGSRLTVL.

The chain couples TRBV7-9 to TRBJ1-4, with D perhaps TRBD1 (5 bases). Germline V CDR1 and CDR2: SEHNR, FQNEAQ (reference sequence). The CDR3 is 14 residues long. V shed 5 bases and J shed 13 bases, with 20 bases lying between them. Here the CDR3 reads CASSTRGISGGLFF. DNA for the CDR3: TGTGCCAGCAGCACCCGAGGCATATCGGGGGGACTGTTTTTT.

The chain recombines TRBV4-3 with TRBJ2-7, with 7 bases that match TRBD2. The J segment lost 0 bases and the V segment lost 3 bases, leaving 14 bases of the junction unmatched. The CDR3 consists of 18 residues. Germline lookup yields CDR1 LGHNA and CDR2 YSLEER. The CDR3 DNA follows: TGCGCCAGCAGCCACCTCCCTGGGGGGGAAGGCAACTCCTACGAGCAGTACTTC. Residues: CASSHLPGGEGNSYEQYF.

The chain joins TRBV11-2 to TRBJ1-6; D call uncertain. Trimming removed 1 base at V and 10 bases at J, with 11 bases between. Germline lookup yields CDR1 SGHAT and CDR2 FQNNGV. The CDR3 loop spans 14 amino acids. The CDR3 is CASSLASGGSPLHF. CDR3 in DNA: TGTGCCAGCAGCTTAGCGTCAGGCGGGTCACCCCTCCACTTT.

This chain links TRBV3-1 (or the pseudogene TRBV3-2) with TRBJ2-1, with 9 bases aligning to TRBD1. Germline V lookup: CDR1 LGHDT, CDR2 YNNKEL (reference sequence). The CDR3 loop spans 15 amino acids. J lost 5 bases, V lost 1 base, and 3 bases had no gene match. The CDR3 protein is CASSQGGQGDNEQFF. The CDR3 DNA is TGTGCCAGCAGCCAAGGGGGACAGGGAGACAATGAGCAGTTCTTC.

This chain joins TRBV7-9 and TRBJ1-1; weak D call: TRBD1 (6 bases). Germline V gene sequence: CDR1 SEHNR, CDR2 FQNEAQ (reference sequence). CDR3 length: 16 amino acids. V shed 5 bases and J shed 5 bases, with 21 bases lying between them. CDR3 sequence: CASSPPQRWTATEAFF. The CDR3 DNA is TGTGCCAGCAGCCCTCCTCAACGCTGGACAGCTACTGAAGCTTTCTTT.

This clone was seen just once. The chain has TRBV7-2 and TRBJ2-5, with TRBD2 matching over 11 bases. The length of the CDR3 is 16 residues. Per germline, CDR1 SGHTA and CDR2 FQGNSA. Unmatched junction bases numbered 9, after V lost 5 bases and J lost 4 bases. The CDR3 DNA follows: TGTGCCAGCAGCGGGGCTAGCGGGGGGCCTATAGAGACCCAGTACTTC. Protein product: CASSGASGGPIETQYF. The whole variable domain, filled in from reference TRBV7-2 and TRBJ2-5, reads GAGVSQSPSNKVTEKGKDVELRCDPISGHTALYWYRQSLGQGLEFLIYFQGNSAPDKSGLPSDRFSAERTGGSVSTLTIQRTQQEDSAVYLCASSGASGGPIETQYFGPGTRLLVL.